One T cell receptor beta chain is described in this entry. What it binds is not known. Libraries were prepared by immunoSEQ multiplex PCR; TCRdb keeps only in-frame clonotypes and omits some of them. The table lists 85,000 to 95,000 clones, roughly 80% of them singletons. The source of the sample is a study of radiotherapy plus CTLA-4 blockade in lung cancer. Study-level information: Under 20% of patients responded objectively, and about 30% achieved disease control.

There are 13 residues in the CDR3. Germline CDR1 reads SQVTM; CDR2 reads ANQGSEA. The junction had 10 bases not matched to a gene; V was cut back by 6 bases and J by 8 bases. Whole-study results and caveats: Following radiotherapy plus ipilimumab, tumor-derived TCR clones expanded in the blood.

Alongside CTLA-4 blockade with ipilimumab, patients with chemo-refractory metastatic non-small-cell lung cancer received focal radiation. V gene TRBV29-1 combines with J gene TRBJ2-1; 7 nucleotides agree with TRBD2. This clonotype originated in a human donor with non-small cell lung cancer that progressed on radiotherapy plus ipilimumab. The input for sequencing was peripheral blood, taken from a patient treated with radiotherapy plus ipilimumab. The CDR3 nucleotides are TGCAGCGTCGCCCAACTAGCGACCCATGAGCAGTTCTTC. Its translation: CSVAQLATHEQFF.